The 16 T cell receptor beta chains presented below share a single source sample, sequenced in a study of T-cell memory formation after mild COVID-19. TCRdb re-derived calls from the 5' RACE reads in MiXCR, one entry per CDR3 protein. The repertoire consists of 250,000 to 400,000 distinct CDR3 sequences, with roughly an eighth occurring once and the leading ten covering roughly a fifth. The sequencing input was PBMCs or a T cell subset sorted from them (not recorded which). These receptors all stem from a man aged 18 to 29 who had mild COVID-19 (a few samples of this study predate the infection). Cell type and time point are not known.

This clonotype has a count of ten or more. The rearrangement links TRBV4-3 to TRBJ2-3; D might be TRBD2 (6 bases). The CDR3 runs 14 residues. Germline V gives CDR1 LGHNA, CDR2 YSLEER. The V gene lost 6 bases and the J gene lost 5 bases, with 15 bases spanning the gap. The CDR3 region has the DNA TGCGCCAGCAGTAGGGCGGGGATGGGAGATACGCAGTATTTT. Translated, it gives CASSRAGMGDTQYF.

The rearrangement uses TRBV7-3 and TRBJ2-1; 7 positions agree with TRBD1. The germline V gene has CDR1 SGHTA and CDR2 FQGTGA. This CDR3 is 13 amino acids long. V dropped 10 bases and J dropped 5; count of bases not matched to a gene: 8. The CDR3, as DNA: TGTGCCACCCAGGACAGGCCTAACAATGAGCAGTTCTTC. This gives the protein CATQDRPNNEQFF.

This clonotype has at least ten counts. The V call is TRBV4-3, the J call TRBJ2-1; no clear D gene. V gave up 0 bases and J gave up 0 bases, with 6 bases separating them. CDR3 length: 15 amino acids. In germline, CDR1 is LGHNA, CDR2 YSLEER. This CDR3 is CASSQEQSSYNEQFF. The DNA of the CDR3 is TGCGCCAGCAGCCAAGAACAGAGCTCCTACAATGAGCAGTTCTTC.

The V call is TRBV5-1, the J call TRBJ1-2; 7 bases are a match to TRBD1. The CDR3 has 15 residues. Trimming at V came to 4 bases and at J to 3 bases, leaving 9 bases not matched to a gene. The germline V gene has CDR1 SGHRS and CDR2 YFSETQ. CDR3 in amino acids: CASSEQAGGYYGYTF. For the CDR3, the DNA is TGCGCCAGCAGCGAGCAGGCAGGGGGTTACTATGGCTACACCTTC.

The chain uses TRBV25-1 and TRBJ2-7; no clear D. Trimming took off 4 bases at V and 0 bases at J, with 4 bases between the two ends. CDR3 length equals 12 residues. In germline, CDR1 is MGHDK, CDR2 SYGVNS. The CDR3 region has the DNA TGTGCCAGCAGTGGAGCCTCCTACGAGCAGTACTTC. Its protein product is CASSGASYEQYF.

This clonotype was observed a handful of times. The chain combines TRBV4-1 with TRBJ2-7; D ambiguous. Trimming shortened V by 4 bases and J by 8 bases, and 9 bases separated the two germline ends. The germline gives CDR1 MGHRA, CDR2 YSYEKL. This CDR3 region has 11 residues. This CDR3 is CASSRATKQYV. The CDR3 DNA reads TGCGCCAGCAGCCGGGCCACCAAGCAGTACGTC.

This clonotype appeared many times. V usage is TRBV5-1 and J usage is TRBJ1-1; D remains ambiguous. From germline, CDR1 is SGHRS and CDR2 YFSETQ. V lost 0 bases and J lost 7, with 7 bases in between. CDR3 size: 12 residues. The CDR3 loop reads CASSLVGSEAFF. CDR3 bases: TGCGCCAGCAGCTTGGTGGGCAGTGAAGCTTTCTTT.

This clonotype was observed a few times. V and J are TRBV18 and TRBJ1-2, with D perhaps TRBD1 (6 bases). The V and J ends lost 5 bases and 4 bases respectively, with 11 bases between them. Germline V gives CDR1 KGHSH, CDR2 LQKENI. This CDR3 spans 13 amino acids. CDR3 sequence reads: CASSGGVGYGYTF. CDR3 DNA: TGTGCCAGCTCAGGGGGCGTCGGCTATGGCTACACCTTC.

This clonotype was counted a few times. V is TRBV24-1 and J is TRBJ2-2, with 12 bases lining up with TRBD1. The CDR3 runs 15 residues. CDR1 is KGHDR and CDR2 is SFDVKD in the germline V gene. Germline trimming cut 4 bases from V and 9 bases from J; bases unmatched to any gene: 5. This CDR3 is CATSEAGTGGRELFF. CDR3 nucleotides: TGTGCCACCAGTGAAGCCGGGACAGGGGGCCGGGAGCTGTTTTTT.

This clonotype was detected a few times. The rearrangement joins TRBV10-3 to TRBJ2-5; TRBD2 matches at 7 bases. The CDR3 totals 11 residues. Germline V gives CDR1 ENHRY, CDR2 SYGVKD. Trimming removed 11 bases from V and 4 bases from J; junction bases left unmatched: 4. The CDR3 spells CASWGGETQYF. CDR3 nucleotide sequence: TGTGCCTCGTGGGGGGGAGAGACCCAGTACTTC.

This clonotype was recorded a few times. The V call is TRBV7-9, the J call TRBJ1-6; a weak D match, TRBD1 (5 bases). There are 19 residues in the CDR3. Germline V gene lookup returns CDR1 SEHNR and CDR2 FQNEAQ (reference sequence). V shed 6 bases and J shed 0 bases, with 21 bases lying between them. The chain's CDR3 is CASSSPRGTLSSYNSPLHF. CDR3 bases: TGTGCCAGCAGTTCCCCCCGGGGGACCCTGAGCTCCTATAATTCACCCCTCCACTTT.

CDR3 coding DNA: TGTGCCAGCAGTGAATTCGAGGAGTTCGGAGAAAAACTGTTTTTT. It encodes CASSEFEEFGEKLFF. The gene calls are TRBV6-1 and TRBJ1-4; D not resolved. V lost 2 bases, J lost 8 bases, and 15 bases lay in between. The CDR3 covers 15 residues. Per the germline V gene, CDR1 is MNHNS and CDR2 is SASEGT.

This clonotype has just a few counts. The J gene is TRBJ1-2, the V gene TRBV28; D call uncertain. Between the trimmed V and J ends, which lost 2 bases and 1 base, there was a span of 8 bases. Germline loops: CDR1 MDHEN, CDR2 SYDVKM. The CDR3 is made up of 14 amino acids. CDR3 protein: CASSLSIINYGYTF. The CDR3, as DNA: TGTGCCAGCAGTTTAAGCATCATTAACTATGGCTACACCTTC.

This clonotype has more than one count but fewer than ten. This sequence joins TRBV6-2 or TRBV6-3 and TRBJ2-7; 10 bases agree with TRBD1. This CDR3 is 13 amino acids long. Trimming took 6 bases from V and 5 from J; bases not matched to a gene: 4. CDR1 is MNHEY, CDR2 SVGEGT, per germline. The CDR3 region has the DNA TGTGCCAGCAGGCGGACAGGGGGGGACGAGCAGTACGTC. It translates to CASRRTGGDEQYV.

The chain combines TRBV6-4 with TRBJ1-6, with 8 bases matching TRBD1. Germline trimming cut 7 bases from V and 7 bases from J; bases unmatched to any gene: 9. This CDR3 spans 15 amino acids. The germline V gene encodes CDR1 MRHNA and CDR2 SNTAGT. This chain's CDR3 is CASTKTTGVNSPLHF. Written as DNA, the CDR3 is TGTGCCAGCACCAAGACGACAGGGGTCAATTCACCCCTCCACTTT.

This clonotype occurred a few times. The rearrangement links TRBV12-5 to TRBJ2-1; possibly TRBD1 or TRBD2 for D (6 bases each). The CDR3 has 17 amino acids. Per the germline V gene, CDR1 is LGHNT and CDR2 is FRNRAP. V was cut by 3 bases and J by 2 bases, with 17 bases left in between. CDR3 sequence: CASGLHSGASPYNEQFF. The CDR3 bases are TGTGCTAGTGGTTTACACTCGGGGGCGTCTCCCTACAATGAGCAGTTCTTC.